This T cell receptor beta chain was recovered during a study of blood T cell repertoires in COVID-19. The wider study: The United States, Italy and Spain provided the acute and convalescent COVID-19 samples.

Authors' data handling: Reference gene primers were amplified, and this amplification served to estimate nucleated cell counts. The method was immunoSEQ multiplex PCR; TCRdb's version includes in-frame clones alone and lacks a portion of them. The DNA was the basis for D and trimming; V, J and clone size are from that table. The repertoire has approximately 170,000 clones, 82% of them found once; the top ten carry 10%. Trimming pared 2 bases from V and 7 bases from J, leaving 16 bases between. Germline V gives CDR1 SGDLS, CDR2 YYNGEE. CDR3 length: 15 amino acids. The sequencing input was peripheral blood. The rearrangement uses TRBV9 and TRBJ2-1; D is perhaps TRBD2 (6 bases). The TCR originated in an elderly woman with active or convalescent COVID-19. For the CDR3, the DNA is TGTGCCAGCAGCGTCGGGGGTGGGGCGGTGAATGAGCAGTTCTTC. Its protein is CASSVGGGAVNEQFF.